This TCR beta chain was found in a study of radiation and T cells in renal cell carcinoma. Produced via immunoSEQ multiplex PCR; TCRdb's table is partial and in-frame only. The sample consists of some 46,000 clones, roughly 85% of them appearing once. From germline, CDR1 is SGHKS and CDR2 YYEKEE (reference sequence). This CDR3 region has 14 residues. Trimming shortened V by 5 bases and J by 0 bases, and 10 bases separated the two germline ends. Note on this clone: Its antigen is not known.

General study results and limits: In blood, top tumor clones expanded by 2 weeks, shrinking by 4.

Time point given: blood 4 weeks post-SBRT, at nephrectomy. Treatment given: 15 Gy SBRT to primary tumor, nephrectomy 4 weeks later. This receptor was identified in a woman between 65 and 79 years old with renal cell carcinoma. This specimen was blood, taken from a patient whose treatment included radiotherapy and nephrectomy. The chain combines TRBV5-5 with TRBJ2-3; a weak D match, TRBD2 (5 bases). The DNA for the CDR3 is TGTGCCAGCAGGGTGAGGGCAAGCACAGATACGCAGTATTTT. Its protein is CASRVRASTDTQYF.